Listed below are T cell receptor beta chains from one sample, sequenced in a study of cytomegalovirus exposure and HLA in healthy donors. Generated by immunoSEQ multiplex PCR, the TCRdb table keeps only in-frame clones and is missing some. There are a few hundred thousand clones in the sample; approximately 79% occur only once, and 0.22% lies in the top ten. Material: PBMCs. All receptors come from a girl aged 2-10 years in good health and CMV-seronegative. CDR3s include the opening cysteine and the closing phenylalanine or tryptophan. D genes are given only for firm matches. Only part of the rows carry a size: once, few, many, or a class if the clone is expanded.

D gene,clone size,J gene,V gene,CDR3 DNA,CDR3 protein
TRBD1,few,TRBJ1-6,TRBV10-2,TGCGCCACCTCTCGCAGGGGGCTGGAGTCACCCCTCCACTTT,CATSRRGLESPLHF
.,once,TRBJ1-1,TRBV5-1,TGCGCCAGCAGCTCGACAGAGATGAACACTGAAGCTTTCTTT,CASSSTEMNTEAFF
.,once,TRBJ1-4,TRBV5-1,TGCGCCAGCAGCTTCCAGGGAGGGGGTAATGAAAAACTGTTTTTT,CASSFQGGGNEKLFF
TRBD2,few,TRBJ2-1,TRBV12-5,TGTGCTAGTGGGAACCTCGGGAGGGGGGGTAGGAATGAGCAGTTCTTC,CASGNLGRGGRNEQFF
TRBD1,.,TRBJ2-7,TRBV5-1,TGCGCCAGCAGCTTGGAGACAGGGAACTCCTACGAGCAGTACTTC,CASSLETGNSYEQYF
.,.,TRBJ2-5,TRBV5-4,TGTGCCAGCAGCCCTCAACGCGGAGAGACCCAGTACTTC,CASSPQRGETQYF
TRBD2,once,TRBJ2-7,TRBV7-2,TGTGCCAGCAGCTTAAATAGCGGGTTCGGCTACGAGCAGTACTTC,CASSLNSGFGYEQYF
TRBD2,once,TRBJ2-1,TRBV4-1,TGCGCCAGCAGCCAAGATCGCGGCGGGGGGGCCTTCGGGCAGTTCTTC,CASSQDRGGGAFGQFF
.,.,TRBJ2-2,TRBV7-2,TGTGCCAGCAGGTGGGACTCAGACACCGGGGAGCTGTTTTTT,CASRWDSDTGELFF
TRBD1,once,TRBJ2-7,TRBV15,TGTGCCACCAAACCGGGACAGGGGGCCTACGAGCAGTACTTC,CATKPGQGAYEQYF
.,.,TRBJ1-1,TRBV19,TGTGCCAGTAGCCCTGCGGGGACTGAAGCTTTCTTT,CASSPAGTEAFF
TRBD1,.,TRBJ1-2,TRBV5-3,TGTGCCAGAAGCCCCGGGACAGGGACCTTTCTTAACTATGGCTACACCTTC,CARSPGTGTFLNYGYTF
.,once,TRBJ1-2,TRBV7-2,TGTGCCAGCAGCAAATGGGTTGGGCAGGCTAACTATGGCTACACCTTC,CASSKWVGQANYGYTF
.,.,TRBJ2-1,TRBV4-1,TGCGCCAGCAGCCAAGATCAGCGGTTATCCTACAATGAGCAGTTCTTC,CASSQDQRLSYNEQFF
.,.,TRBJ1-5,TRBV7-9,TGTGCCAGCAGCTTAGGCAACATCGGGGATCAGCCCCAGCATTTT,CASSLGNIGDQPQHF
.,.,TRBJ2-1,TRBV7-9,TGTGCCAGCAGCCAATTCCGGACTGAGAATGAGCAGTTCTTC,CASSQFRTENEQFF
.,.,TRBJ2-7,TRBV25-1,TGTGCCAGCAGTGAGGAAGGAGGAGAGCAGTACTTC,CASSEEGGEQYF
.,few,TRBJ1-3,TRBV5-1,TGCGCCAGCAGCTTGGATAGCTCTGGAAACACCATATATTTT,CASSLDSSGNTIYF
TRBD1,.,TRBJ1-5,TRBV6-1,TGTGCCAGCAGCGGACAGGGCTATAGCAATCAGCCCCAGCATTTT,CASSGQGYSNQPQHF
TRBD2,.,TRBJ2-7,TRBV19,TGTGCCAGTAGTACGGCTAGCGGGAGGGAGCAGTACTTC,CASSTASGREQYF
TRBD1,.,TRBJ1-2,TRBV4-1,TGCGCCAGCAGCCCCCGGCAGACGGGACAGTCGACTTATGGCTACACCTTC,CASSPRQTGQSTYGYTF
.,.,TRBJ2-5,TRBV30,TGTGCCTGGAGCGTTAGCGGCGCACCGGAGACCCAGTACTTC,CAWSVSGAPETQYF
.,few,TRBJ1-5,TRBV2,TGTGCCAGCAGTGTGGAGGCGGGGTTCAATCAGCCCCAGCATTTT,CASSVEAGFNQPQHF
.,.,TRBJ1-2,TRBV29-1,TGCAGCTCATGGCAGGGAAACTATGGCTACACCTTC,CSSWQGNYGYTF
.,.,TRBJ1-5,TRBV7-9,TGTGCCAGCAGCTTAATCGGGCAGCCCCAGCATTTT,CASSLIGQPQHF
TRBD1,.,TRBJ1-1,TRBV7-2,TGTGCCAGCAGCTTAGATGGGGGGACAGGGAGGGCTTTCTTT,CASSLDGGTGRAFF
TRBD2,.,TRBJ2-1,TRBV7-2,TGTGCCAGCAGCAGGCGACTAGCGGGAGGTCACAATGAGCAGTTCTTC,CASSRRLAGGHNEQFF
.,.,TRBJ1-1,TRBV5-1,TGCGCCAGCAGCTTCCGACCGGAACTCAGGACTGAAGCTTTCTTT,CASSFRPELRTEAFF
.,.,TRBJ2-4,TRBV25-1,TGTGCCAGCAGTGAGAAAAAGGGGGTGGAAGCCAAAAACATTCAGTACTTC,CASSEKKGVEAKNIQYF
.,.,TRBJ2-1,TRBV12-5,TGTGCTAGTGGTTTGGTTAAAGAATCGGGAAATGAGCAGTTCTTC,CASGLVKESGNEQFF
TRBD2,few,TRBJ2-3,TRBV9,TGTGCCAGCCGTAGCGGGGGGGCCTCAGATACGCAGTATTTT,CASRSGGASDTQYF
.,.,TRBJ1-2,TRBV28,TGTGCCAGCAGTCGCTCAGGGAAGACAAATGGCTACACCTTC,CASSRSGKTNGYTF
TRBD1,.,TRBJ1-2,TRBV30,TGTGCCTGGAGGGGACAGTTCTTTTATGGCTACACCTTC,CAWRGQFFYGYTF
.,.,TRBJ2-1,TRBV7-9,TGTGCCAGCAGCTTAACTCGAGTATCTGGCAATGAGCAGTTCTTC,CASSLTRVSGNEQFF
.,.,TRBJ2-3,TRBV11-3,TGTGCCAGCAGCTTGTTCGGCACAGATACGCAGTATTTT,CASSLFGTDTQYF
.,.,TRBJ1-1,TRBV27,TGTGCCAGCACGGGCTCTGGGGGCTTCACTGAAGCTTTCTTT,CASTGSGGFTEAFF
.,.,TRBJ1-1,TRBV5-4,TGTGCCAGCAGCTTTAGTGTGAACACTGAAGCTTTCTTT,CASSFSVNTEAFF
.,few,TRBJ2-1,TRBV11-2,TGTGCCAGCAGCTTAGCGCGTTCCAATGAGCAGTTCTTC,CASSLARSNEQFF
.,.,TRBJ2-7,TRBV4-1,TGCGCCAGCAGCCGCGGGACGGCAGAGATCACCTACGAGCAGTACTTC,CASSRGTAEITYEQYF
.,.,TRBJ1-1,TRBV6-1,TGTGCCAGCAGGCGTGGGGGCATGAACACTGAAGCTTTCTTT,CASRRGGMNTEAFF